The 18 T cell receptor beta chains below come from one sample, sequenced in a study of T cell responses to AZD1222 COVID-19 vaccine. Assay: immunoSEQ multiplex PCR; the TCRdb copy retains only in-frame clones and omits some. The sample has about 170,000 clones, just under 95% seen once. The starting material was peripheral blood, obtained on day 0 of AZD1222 vaccination. The receptor source for this set is an adult in good health.

Only one count was recorded for this clone. The chain combines TRBV2 with TRBJ2-1; 11 bases map to TRBD2. V lost 10 bases, J lost 4 bases, and 3 bases stayed unmatched. Germline values: CDR1 SNHLY, CDR2 FYNNEI. CDR3 length equals 13 residues. The CDR3 coding sequence is TGTGCCACCGGGACTAGCGGATACAATGAGCAGTTCTTC. Its translation: CATGTSGYNEQFF.

The chain joins TRBV19 to TRBJ1-2, with 12 bases fitting TRBD1. Trimming at V came to 3 bases and at J to 7 bases, leaving 3 bases not matched to a gene. The CDR3 length is 14 residues. Germline CDR1 and CDR2: LNHDA and SQIVND (reference sequence). The DNA for the CDR3 is TGTGCCAGTAGTATGGGACAGGGGGCCGGTGGCTACACCTTC. Encoded protein: CASSMGQGAGGYTF.

This chain uses TRBV5-4 with TRBJ2-3, with D maybe TRBD1 (5 bases). V was shortened by 3 bases and J by 1 base, with 15 bases between the two germline ends. Germline CDR1 is SGHNT and CDR2 is YYREEE (reference sequence). The CDR3 is made up of 16 amino acids. CDR3 sequence reads: CASSWNVGLRTDTQYF. The CDR3 DNA sequence: TGTGCCAGCAGCTGGAATGTGGGGCTTCGCACAGATACGCAGTATTTT.

V and J are TRBV18 and TRBJ2-1; TRBD2 matches 14 bases. Germline loops: CDR1 KGHSH, CDR2 LQKENI. The ends lost 3 bases at V and 4 bases at J; junction bases unmatched: 5. The CDR3 covers 17 residues. Here the CDR3 reads CASSPRTSGGLYNEQFF. The CDR3 nucleotides read TGTGCCAGCTCACCGCGGACTAGCGGGGGGCTGTACAATGAGCAGTTCTTC.

The genes are TRBV12-1 and TRBJ1-5. TRBV12-1 is shown as a pseudogene. This CDR3 has 11 residues. CDR3 loop: CASSFNQPQHF. The CDR3 DNA is TGTGCCAGCAGCTTTAATCAGCCCCAGCATTTT.

The chain recombines TRBV11-2 with TRBJ1-6, with D possibly TRBD1 on 6 matching bases. The V gene lost 3 bases and the J gene lost 10 bases, with 10 bases spanning the gap. Germline-derived CDR1 and CDR2 are SGHAT and FQNNGV. This CDR3 is 13 amino acids long. CDR3 in amino acids: CASSLVQGSPLHF. CDR3 sequence (DNA): TGTGCCAGCAGCTTGGTACAGGGATCACCCCTCCACTTT.

The chain employs TRBV7-2 and TRBJ2-5, with D perhaps TRBD1 (6 bases). V shed 1 base and J shed 5 bases, with 14 bases lying between them. CDR3 length: 15 residues. Germline assignment: CDR1 SGHTA and CDR2 FQGNSA. CDR3 bases: TGTGCCAGCAGCTTAGGGCCCCGGGGACACGAGACCCAGTACTTC. Translating it yields CASSLGPRGHETQYF.

This sequence joins TRBV11-2 and TRBJ1-5, with 7 bases identical to TRBD1. Per the germline V gene, CDR1 is SGHAT and CDR2 is FQNNGV. Losses at the gene ends were 1 base for V and 10 bases for J; bases not matched to a gene: 13. CDR3 size: 16 residues. The CDR3 DNA is TGTGCCAGCAGCTTAGGGGTCGAAGGCAGGGGGTATCCCCAGCATTTT. Translating gives CASSLGVEGRGYPQHF.

This clone has just one count. This chain uses TRBV7-2 with TRBJ2-1, with no clear D. Trimming shortened V by 3 bases and J by 10 bases, and 7 bases separated the two germline ends. CDR1 is SGHTA, CDR2 FQGNSA, per germline. The CDR3 runs 11 residues. The DNA for the CDR3 is TGTGCCAGCAGCTTTTTCGACGAGCAGTTCTTC. Translating it yields CASSFFDEQFF. Full variable domain (outside the CDR3, taken from reference TRBV7-2 and TRBJ2-1): GAGVSQSPSNKVTEKGKDVELRCDPISGHTALYWYRQSLGQGLEFLIYFQGNSAPDKSGLPSDRFSAERTGGSVSTLTIQRTQQEDSAVYLCASSFFDEQFFGPGTRLTVL.

This chain connects TRBV6-2 or TRBV6-3 to TRBJ2-6, with 8 positions matching TRBD1. The CDR3 is 15 amino acids. Germline V gene lookup returns CDR1 MNHEY and CDR2 SVGEGT. V shed 5 bases, J shed 1 base, and the junction held 1 base outside the gene matches. The CDR3 here is CASSNRGSGANVLTF. In nucleotides, the CDR3 is TGTGCCAGCAGTAACAGGGGGTCTGGGGCCAACGTCCTGACTTTC.

This clone was picked up one time. This chain connects TRBV2 to TRBJ1-1; D is unresolved. The CDR3 extends over 11 amino acids. Trimming took off 8 bases at V and 5 bases at J, with 9 bases between the two ends. Germline V lookup: CDR1 SNHLY, CDR2 FYNNEI. CDR3 loop: CASGMGTEAFF. The CDR3 coding sequence is TGTGCCAGCGGGATGGGGACTGAAGCTTTCTTT.

This chain uses TRBV5-1 with TRBJ2-7; the match to TRBD1 covers 10 bases. V dropped 3 bases and J dropped 2; count of bases not matched to a gene: 5. This CDR3 is built from 15 residues. The germline V gene encodes CDR1 SGHRS and CDR2 YFSETQ. The CDR3 protein is CASSSGQGVPYEQYF. CDR3 sequence (DNA): TGCGCCAGCAGCTCCGGACAGGGGGTACCCTACGAGCAGTACTTC.

The chain carries TRBV27 and TRBJ2-2; 10 bases align to TRBD2. This CDR3 contains 18 residues. Germline-derived CDR1 and CDR2 are MNHEY and SMNVEV (reference sequence). Trimming cost V 4 bases and J 5 bases; bases outside gene matches: 13. CDR3 sequence: CASSSLTSGWGKTGELFF. CDR3 bases: TGTGCCAGCAGTTCATTGACTAGCGGGTGGGGGAAAACCGGGGAGCTGTTTTTT.

This chain joins TRBV3-1 (or the pseudogene TRBV3-2) and TRBJ1-2; 7 bases fit TRBD1. The V gene's germline CDR1 is LGHDT and CDR2 YNNKEL (reference sequence). The CDR3 has 17 amino acids. V shed 3 bases, J shed 2 bases, and the junction held 12 bases outside the gene matches. CDR3: CASSHGFDREGNYGYTF. CDR3 coding DNA: TGTGCCAGCAGCCACGGATTTGACAGGGAGGGGAACTATGGCTACACCTTC.

The chain couples TRBV27 to TRBJ2-7, with 11 positions matching TRBD1. Trimming removed 4 bases from V and 5 bases from J; junction bases left unmatched: 4. CDR1 MNHEY and CDR2 SMNVEV come from the germline V gene (reference sequence). The CDR3 runs 14 residues. The DNA of the CDR3 is TGTGCCAGCAGTTATGGACAGGGGGCCGACGAGCAGTACTTC. Translating it yields CASSYGQGADEQYF.

The chain is built from TRBV3-1 (or the pseudogene TRBV3-2) and TRBJ2-2; 15 bases map to TRBD2. The CDR3 consists of 20 residues. Germline-derived CDR1 and CDR2 are LGHDT and YNNKEL (reference sequence). Unmatched junction bases numbered 11, after V lost 1 base and J lost 5 bases. CDR3 sequence: CASSQVFSGLAGGGTGELFF. The CDR3 DNA reads TGTGCCAGCAGCCAAGTCTTCTCGGGACTAGCGGGAGGAGGGACCGGGGAGCTGTTTTTT.

J is TRBJ2-1 and V is TRBV5-1; D assignment may be TRBD1 or TRBD2 (5 bases each). The CDR3 is 16 residues long. Trimming shortened V by 0 bases and J by 3 bases, and 13 bases separated the two germline ends. CDR1 and CDR2 from the germline V gene are SGHRS and YFSETQ. CDR3 coding DNA: TGCGCCAGCAGCTTGGCCGGGGCGGCCGGCTACAATGAGCAGTTCTTC. Translated: CASSLAGAAGYNEQFF.

This CDR3 reads CAWTGPGQEKLFF. In nucleotides, the CDR3 is TGTGCCTGGACAGGGCCAGGGCAAGAAAAACTGTTTTTT. V is TRBV30 and J is TRBJ1-4; a weak D match, TRBD1 (5 bases). Trimming pared 4 bases from V and 8 bases from J, leaving 14 bases between. CDR1 is GTSNPN and CDR2 is SVGIG in the germline V gene (reference sequence). This CDR3 is built from 13 residues. Combining the CDR3 with reference TRBV30 and TRBJ1-4 gives the whole variable domain SQTIHQWPATLVQPVGSPLSLECTVEGTSNPNLYWYRQAAGRGLQLLFYSVGIGQISSEVPQNLSASRPQDRQFILSSKKLLLSDSGFYLCAWTGPGQEKLFFGSGTQLSVL.